Below, 27 T cell receptor beta chains from the same sample are listed, as sequenced in a study of cytomegalovirus exposure and HLA in healthy donors. The PCR contained 60 Vbeta and 13 Jbeta primers. TCRdb's table, derived via immunoSEQ multiplex PCR, lists solely in-frame clones and lacks some. The listing contains around 130,000 clones. The specimen sequenced was PBMCs. Every receptor here comes from a woman aged 60 to 75 in good health and CMV-seronegative.

This chain links TRBV27 with TRBJ2-5; TRBD2 matches 10 bases. The J call may be in error: the DNA end matches TRBJ2-7 better. CDR1 and CDR2 (germline): MNHEY, SMNVEV (reference sequence). The CDR3 has 12 residues. CDR3 nucleotide sequence: TGTGCCAGCAACATAGCGGGGGGCGAGCAGTACTTC. Encoded protein: CASNIAGGEQYF.

The chain combines TRBV6-5 with TRBJ1-5, with unresolved D. This CDR3 has 13 residues. CDR1 is MNHEY and CDR2 is SVGAGI in the germline V gene. Trimming cost V 7 bases and J 0 bases, with 7 bases left between them. CDR3 nucleotides: TGTGCCAGCAAAGTCAGTAGCAATCAGCCCCAGCATTTT. Its protein is CASKVSSNQPQHF.

The chain couples TRBV27 to TRBJ2-3; D is perhaps TRBD1 (6 bases). V was cut by 3 bases and J by 4 bases, with 14 bases left in between. The CDR3 totals 15 residues. Per the germline V gene, CDR1 is MNHEY and CDR2 is SMNVEV (reference sequence). The CDR3: CASSLLSGGPDTQYF. CDR3 bases: TGTGCCAGCAGTTTGCTTAGTGGGGGCCCAGATACGCAGTATTTT.

The gene calls are TRBV10-1 and TRBJ2-5; TRBD2 agrees at 12 bases. V shed 2 bases, J shed 6 bases, and the junction held 1 base outside the gene matches. This CDR3 is 14 amino acids long. Germline V CDR1 and CDR2: WNHNN, SYGVQD (reference sequence). The CDR3, as DNA: TGCGCCAGCAGTGAGGGACTAGCGGGGCAGACCCAGTACTTC. Translated: CASSEGLAGQTQYF.

The chain is built from TRBV7-8 and TRBJ1-5; a weak D match, TRBD1 (6 bases). The CDR3 is 16 amino acids. The germline V and J ends were trimmed by 1 base and 4 bases, with 14 bases remaining between them. Germline values: CDR1 SGHVS, CDR2 FQNEAQ. In nucleotides, the CDR3 is TGTGCCAGCAGCTTAGAGGAGTCAACAGGGAATCAGCCCCAGCATTTT. Protein sequence: CASSLEESTGNQPQHF.

For the CDR3, the DNA is TGCAGCGTTGACTGGGACAGGGGCGACGAGCAGTACTTC. Translation gives CSVDWDRGDEQYF. V gene TRBV29-1 combines with J gene TRBJ2-7; 10 nucleotides align to TRBD1. The CDR3 totals 13 residues. V lost 3 bases to trimming and J lost 5 bases; unmatched junction nucleotides: 4. The V gene's germline CDR1 is SQVTM and CDR2 ANQGSEA.

This chain connects TRBV7-2 to TRBJ2-5; D gene uncertain. The end of the DNA fits TRBJ2-7 better, so the J call may be wrong. This CDR3 is built from 12 residues. Germline CDR1 reads SGHTA; CDR2 reads FQGNSA. CDR3 nucleotides: TGTGCCAGCAGCGTACCTTCCTACGAGCAGTACTTC. This encodes CASSVPSYEQYF.

V and J are TRBV5-1 and TRBJ2-2, with D perhaps TRBD1 (6 bases). Germline assignment: CDR1 SGHRS and CDR2 YFSETQ. The CDR3 length is 14 residues. Between the trimmed V and J ends, which lost 6 bases and 6 bases, there was a span of 15 bases. DNA of the CDR3: TGCGCCAGCAAGGGGGAAGAACCGGCCGGGGAGCTGTTTTTT. It codes for CASKGEEPAGELFF.

This rearrangement joins TRBV11-2 to TRBJ2-1; 9 bases line up with TRBD2. The CDR3 covers 17 residues. Germline CDR1 reads SGHAT; CDR2 reads FQNNGV. After removal of 0 bases from V and 9 bases from J, the junction contained 12 bases not matched to a gene. CDR3 region: CASSLDYASGVVLEQFF. In nucleotides, the CDR3 is TGTGCCAGCAGCTTAGATTATGCTAGCGGGGTGGTCCTTGAGCAGTTCTTC.

The chain joins TRBV5-4 to TRBJ1-1; D unclear. The V gene's germline CDR1 is SGHNT and CDR2 YYREEE (reference sequence). The CDR3 consists of 13 residues. Trimming stripped 5 bases from V and 4 bases from J, with 12 bases between. The CDR3 spells CASRPLAGTEAFF. The DNA for the CDR3 is TGTGCCAGCAGACCCTTGGCGGGCACTGAAGCTTTCTTT.

The V and J genes are TRBV28 and TRBJ2-2, with D hard to call. Germline values: CDR1 MDHEN, CDR2 SYDVKM. The CDR3 is 16 residues long. V was clipped by 2 bases and J by 0 bases, with 10 bases between them. CDR3 sequence (DNA): TGTGCCAGCAGTTTAGGGCAGCCCGCGAACACCGGGGAGCTGTTTTTT. Translation gives CASSLGQPANTGELFF.

The chain has TRBV19 and TRBJ2-2; TRBD2 matches at 7 bases. The CDR3 extends over 14 amino acids. Trimming at V came to 11 bases and at J to 0 bases, leaving 6 bases not matched to a gene. Germline V lookup: CDR1 LNHDA, CDR2 SQIVND (reference sequence). The CDR3 DNA follows: TGTGCCGGCTCGGGGGGACCGAACACCGGGGAGCTGTTTTTT. Protein sequence: CAGSGGPNTGELFF.

V and J are TRBV9 and TRBJ2-3, with TRBD2 matching 11 bases. There are 15 residues in the CDR3. Germline V gene sequence: CDR1 SGDLS, CDR2 YYNGEE. Trimming took 2 bases from V and 4 from J; bases not matched to a gene: 3. In nucleotides, the CDR3 is TGTGCCAGCAGCGTTGGGACTAGCGGATCAGATACGCAGTATTTT. Protein sequence: CASSVGTSGSDTQYF.

The rearrangement joins TRBV7-9 to TRBJ1-1, with 9 bases fitting TRBD1. Germline V gene lookup returns CDR1 SEHNR and CDR2 FQNEAQ (reference sequence). This CDR3 region has 16 residues. V was pared by 5 bases and J by 0 bases, with 7 bases of the junction left unmatched. Here the CDR3 DNA reads TGTGCCAGCAGCAATACTAACAGGGGGCTGAACACTGAAGCTTTCTTT. Amino acids: CASSNTNRGLNTEAFF.

The chain combines TRBV5-1 with TRBJ2-5, with 8 bases lining up with TRBD1. V lost 2 bases to trimming and J lost 5 bases; unmatched junction nucleotides: 8. The CDR3 runs 15 residues. Germline loops: CDR1 SGHRS, CDR2 YFSETQ. CDR3 sequence: CASSLTGGFRETQYF. The CDR3 DNA follows: TGCGCCAGCAGCTTAACAGGGGGATTTAGGGAGACCCAGTACTTC.

The chain couples TRBV6-1 to TRBJ1-4; D not certain. The V end lost 2 bases, the J end lost 5 bases, and 9 bases lay between the germline ends. Germline V gene lookup returns CDR1 MNHNS and CDR2 SASEGT. The CDR3 is made up of 14 amino acids. The CDR3 protein is CASSESGYNEKLFF. The CDR3 DNA reads as TGTGCCAGCAGTGAATCCGGGTACAATGAAAAACTGTTTTTT.

This chain connects TRBV2 to TRBJ1-5; 7 nucleotides line up with TRBD1. V gave up 4 bases and J gave up 7 bases; unmatched junction bases: 13. Germline-derived CDR1 and CDR2 are SNHLY and FYNNEI. The CDR3 length is 16 residues. The CDR3 protein is CASSVLGTAVGQPQHF. For the CDR3, the DNA is TGTGCCAGCAGTGTTCTCGGGACAGCAGTTGGGCAGCCCCAGCATTTT.

The chain has TRBV28 and TRBJ1-2; tentatively, D is TRBD1 (5 bases). Germline V lookup: CDR1 MDHEN, CDR2 SYDVKM. The CDR3 has 14 residues. Trimming took 8 bases from V and 2 from J, leaving 15 bases between them. The CDR3 region has the DNA TGTGCCAGCCATCACGGGGGGTCCAACTATGGCTACACCTTC. Its protein product is CASHHGGSNYGYTF.

The rearrangement joins TRBV5-6 to TRBJ2-7; 7 bases match TRBD1. Germline lookup yields CDR1 SGHDT and CDR2 YYEEEE. The CDR3 has 15 amino acids. J gave up 0 bases and V 4 bases, and 7 bases lay outside the gene matches. CDR3 coding DNA: TGTGCCAGCAGCCGCTGGACAGGAACCTCCTACGAGCAGTACTTC. Translation: CASSRWTGTSYEQYF.

The genes are TRBV5-1 and TRBJ1-3; D perhaps matches TRBD1 (5 bases). Germline lookup yields CDR1 SGHRS and CDR2 YFSETQ. V lost 4 bases and J lost 2, with 16 bases in between. The CDR3 loop spans 16 amino acids. CDR3: CASSLGRGSAGNTIYF. CDR3 bases: TGCGCCAGCAGCCTGGGGCGGGGGTCTGCTGGAAACACCATATATTTT.

The chain recombines TRBV4-1 with TRBJ2-4; D gene ambiguous. Germline V gene data show CDR1 as MGHRA and CDR2 as YSYEKL. V lost 0 bases and J 9 bases, leaving 12 bases between the germline ends. The CDR3 contains 14 residues. The CDR3 DNA follows: TGCGCCAGCAGCCAAGATCCGACCTGGAGCATTCAGTACTTC. It encodes CASSQDPTWSIQYF.

The genes are TRBV15 and TRBJ2-2, with 10 bases lining up with TRBD2. The CDR3 contains 17 residues. Germline trimming cut 0 bases from V and 6 bases from J; bases unmatched to any gene: 7. CDR1 and CDR2 from the germline V gene are LNHNV and YYDKDF (reference sequence). The CDR3 sequence is CATSRDLASGSSGELFF. The CDR3 DNA reads as TGTGCCACCAGCAGAGATCTGGCTAGCGGGAGCTCCGGGGAGCTGTTTTTT.

V usage is TRBV7-3 and J usage is TRBJ1-1; D is possibly TRBD1 (5 bases). V gave up 5 bases and J gave up 1 base, with 11 bases separating them. Per germline, CDR1 SGHTA and CDR2 FQGTGA. The CDR3 loop spans 14 amino acids. The CDR3 here is CASSVGGANTEAFF. In DNA, the CDR3 is TGTGCCAGCAGCGTTGGAGGGGCGAACACTGAAGCTTTCTTT.

The CDR3 sequence is CASSTVSNQPQHF. The CDR3 nucleotides read TGTGCCAGTAGTACGGTTAGCAATCAGCCCCAGCATTTT. The gene calls are TRBV19 and TRBJ1-5; D remains unclear. V dropped 4 bases and J dropped 0 bases, with 4 bases sitting between them. CDR1 and CDR2 (germline): LNHDA, SQIVND (reference sequence). The CDR3 runs to 13 residues.

The genes are TRBV5-6 and TRBJ1-2; D gene uncertain. Deletions cut 3 bases from V and 7 bases from J, with 13 bases between. This CDR3 spans 13 amino acids. Germline CDR1 reads SGHDT; CDR2 reads YYEEEE. In DNA, the CDR3 is TGTGCCAGCAGCTCCCTGTCGGTGCCTGGCTACACCTTC. Its translation: CASSSLSVPGYTF.

This chain connects TRBV25-1 to TRBJ2-3; D possibly corresponds to TRBD2 (5 bases). CDR1 is MGHDK and CDR2 is SYGVNS in the germline V gene. Trimming removed 1 base at V and 4 bases at J, with 18 bases between. The CDR3 runs to 17 residues. The CDR3: CASSESYRTGLADTQYF. The DNA of the CDR3 is TGTGCCAGCAGTGAATCATACCGGACTGGGCTGGCAGATACGCAGTATTTT.

The V gene is TRBV6-1, the J gene TRBJ2-5, with D possibly being TRBD2 (5 bases). The CDR3 totals 13 residues. The germline V and J ends were trimmed by 6 bases and 5 bases, with 13 bases remaining between them. Germline V gene data show CDR1 as MNHNS and CDR2 as SASEGT. The CDR3 DNA sequence: TGTGCCAGCAGCCTATCGGGATGGGAGACCCAGTACTTC. It specifies CASSLSGWETQYF.